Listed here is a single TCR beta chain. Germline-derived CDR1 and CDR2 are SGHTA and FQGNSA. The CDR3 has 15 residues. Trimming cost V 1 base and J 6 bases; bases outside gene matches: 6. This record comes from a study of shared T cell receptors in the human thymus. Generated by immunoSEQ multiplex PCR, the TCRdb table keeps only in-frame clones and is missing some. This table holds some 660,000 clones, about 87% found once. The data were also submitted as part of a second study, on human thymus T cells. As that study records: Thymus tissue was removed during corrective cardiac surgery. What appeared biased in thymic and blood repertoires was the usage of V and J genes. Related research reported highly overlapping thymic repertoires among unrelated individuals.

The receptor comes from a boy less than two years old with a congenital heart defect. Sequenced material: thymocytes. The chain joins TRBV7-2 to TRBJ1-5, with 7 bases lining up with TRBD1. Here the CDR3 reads CASSLGDRVSQPQHF. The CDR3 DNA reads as TGTGCCAGCAGCTTAGGAGACAGGGTGTCTCAGCCCCAGCATTTT.